The sequence of this TCR beta chain was determined in a study of PD-1 blockade in classical Hodgkin lymphoma. Study observations and caveats: TCR diversity at baseline was reported to be reduced in newly diagnosed patients relative to healthy donors.

Relapses following autologous stem cell transplantation were seen in all patients, with brentuximab vedotin exposure varying. Remarks on this clone: Antigen unknown.

Trimming pared 4 bases from V and 8 bases from J, leaving 18 bases between. The CDR3 has 15 amino acids. Germline loops: CDR1 SGHTS, CDR2 YDEGEE. Profiling relied on immunoSEQ multiplex PCR, and the TCRdb table lists in-frame clones only, not all of them. Of about 84,000 clones listed, 89% are singletons. V usage is TRBV5-8 and J usage is TRBJ1-4; D uncertain. The sequence derives from a human donor with classical Hodgkin lymphoma. The sequences come from peripheral blood mononuclear cells (PBMCs), collected at baseline. CDR3 sequence: CASSSGPPREEKLFF. The CDR3 region has the DNA TGTGCCAGCAGCAGCGGACCCCCTCGTGAAGAAAAACTGTTTTTT.